The rows below give T cell receptor beta chains drawn from one sample of a study of CXCR3 chemokines and chemotherapy response in bladder cancer. TCRdb fed the PCR reads into MiXCR, producing one record per CDR3 protein. The data contain more than 10,000 distinct CDR3 sequences, around 12% of them singletons. Collection took place from a patient whose treatment included neoadjuvant chemotherapy. Source of these receptors: a human donor with bladder cancer that did not respond to neoadjuvant chemotherapy. CDR3s include the opening cysteine and the closing phenylalanine or tryptophan. The D gene is left open where the match is weak. Clone size is shown for a subset of rows, as once, few, many or a class of expanded clone.

>TRBD2|TRBV19|medium-sized|TRBJ2-7
CASSIGGLAGAYEQYF
TGTGCCAGTAGTATAGGGGGACTAGCGGGGGCCTACGAGCAGTACTTC
>.|TRBV27|.|TRBJ2-1
CASSKDNYNEQFF
TGTGCCAGCAGTAAGGACAACTACAATGAGCAGTTCTTC
>TRBD2|TRBV7-3|many|TRBJ2-5
CASSLTAAGGGETQYF
TGTGCCAGCAGCTTAACCGCGGCGGGAGGGGGAGAGACCCAGTACTTC
>.|TRBV19|many|TRBJ1-3
CASSPMTVSGNTIYF
TGTGCCAGTAGCCCCATGACGGTCTCTGGAAACACCATATATTTT
>.|TRBV18|many|TRBJ1-1
CASSPQTAMNTEAFF
TGTGCCAGCTCACCCCAGACAGCCATGAACACTGAAGCTTTCTTT
>.|TRBV18|few|TRBJ2-7
CASSPGFGQTYEQYF
TGTGCCAGCTCACCGGGTTTCGGGCAGACCTACGAGCAGTACTTC
>.|TRBV27|few|TRBJ2-7
CASSLGGGKGPYEQYF
TGTGCCAGCAGCCTAGGAGGGGGAAAGGGTCCCTACGAGCAGTACTTC
>.|TRBV6-5|medium-sized|TRBJ1-6
CASTQGLDRNSPLHF
TGTGCCAGCACCCAAGGGCTAGATAGAAATTCACCCCTCCACTTT
>.|TRBV18|many|TRBJ2-3
CASSSGGEADTQYF
TGTGCCAGCTCCAGTGGCGGGGAGGCAGATACGCAGTATTTT
>.|TRBV6-5|medium-sized|TRBJ1-5
CASSFRGDNQPQHF
TGTGCCAGCAGTTTTAGAGGGGACAATCAGCCCCAGCATTTT
>.|TRBV19|medium-sized|TRBJ2-3
CASSPTGSGTDTQYF
TGTGCCAGTAGCCCCACAGGGTCGGGGACAGATACGCAGTATTTT
>.|TRBV6-5|many|TRBJ1-6
CASSYRLRRNSPLHF
TGTGCCAGCAGTTACCGACTTAGACGTAATTCACCCCTCCACTTT
>TRBD2|TRBV28|many|TRBJ2-1
CASRRTRGLAGGNEQFF
TGTGCCAGCAGGAGGACGCGGGGACTAGCGGGAGGCAATGAGCAGTTCTTC
>.|TRBV27|many|TRBJ2-3
CASSWGQGGSDTQYF
TGTGCCAGCAGTTGGGGGCAGGGAGGTTCAGATACGCAGTATTTT
>.|TRBV6-1|many|TRBJ1-5
CASRWEGNQPQHF
TGTGCCAGCCGCTGGGAGGGCAATCAGCCCCAGCATTTT
>.|TRBV6-5|many|TRBJ1-1
CASSYNRKGEAFF
TGTGCCAGCAGTTACAACAGAAAGGGGGAAGCTTTCTTT
>.|TRBV7-9|many|TRBJ1-6
CASGSGAIEGSPLHF
TGTGCCAGCGGGTCGGGGGCAATAGAGGGGTCACCCCTCCACTTT
>.|TRBV6-1|many|TRBJ2-3
CASSEELGFGLDTQYF
TGTGCCAGCAGTGAAGAGCTAGGGTTTGGATTAGATACGCAGTATTTT
>.|TRBV6-6|medium-sized|TRBJ2-1
CASSSLEYNEQFF
TGTGCCAGCAGTTCACTAGAATACAATGAGCAGTTCTTC
>TRBD2|TRBV12-3/TRBV12-4|few|TRBJ2-2
CASSIGGTHAGELFF
TGTGCCAGCAGTATCGGGGGGACCCACGCCGGGGAGCTGTTTTTT
>.|TRBV19|many|TRBJ1-2
CASSIETKRYGYTF
TGTGCCAGTAGTATAGAAACAAAACGGTATGGCTACACCTTC
>TRBD2|TRBV12-5|few|TRBJ2-1
CASGLIPRLAGDNNEQFF
TGTGCTAGTGGTTTGATACCGAGGCTAGCGGGAGATAACAATGAGCAGTTCTTC
>TRBD1|TRBV28|few|TRBJ2-7
CASSSTGGLYEQYF
TGTGCCAGCAGTTCGACAGGGGGCCTCTACGAGCAGTACTTC
>TRBD1|TRBV6-2/TRBV6-3|medium-sized|TRBJ2-4
CASSYAGGFQNIQYF
TGTGCCAGCAGTTACGCAGGGGGCTTCCAAAACATTCAGTACTTC
>.|TRBV27|.|TRBJ1-4
CASRGATNEKLFF
TGTGCCAGCCGCGGGGCAACTAATGAAAAACTGTTTTTT
>.|TRBV6-1|medium-sized|TRBJ2-1
CASILVHRALERNEQFF
TGTGCCAGCATTTTAGTCCACCGGGCCTTAGAGAGGAATGAGCAGTTCTTC
>TRBD1|TRBV19|medium-sized|TRBJ1-2
CASSAGQGAGYTF
TGTGCCAGTAGTGCGGGACAGGGCGCTGGCTACACCTTC
>TRBD2|TRBV6-2/TRBV6-3|many|TRBJ2-1
CASSYVAGGLYNEQFF
TGTGCCAGCAGTTACGTAGCGGGAGGCCTATACAATGAGCAGTTCTTC
>TRBD2|TRBV20-1|.|TRBJ2-5
CSAGGTSGSLETQYF
TGCAGTGCTGGGGGGACTAGTGGGTCCCTAGAGACCCAGTACTTC
>.|TRBV18|many|TRBJ1-5
CASSQGTGNQPQHF
TGTGCCAGCTCCCAGGGGACGGGAAATCAGCCCCAGCATTTT
>.|TRBV5-5|.|TRBJ1-5
CASSLDGTQPQHF
TGTGCCAGCAGCTTGGACGGGACCCAGCCCCAGCATTTT
>TRBD2|TRBV20-1|.|TRBJ2-7
CSARDRASGSLPYEQYF
TGCAGTGCTAGAGATCGGGCTAGCGGGAGTTTACCCTACGAGCAGTACTTC
>TRBD1|TRBV19|many|TRBJ2-7
CASRPRDRDYEQYF
TGTGCCAGTAGACCCCGGGACAGGGACTACGAGCAGTACTTC
>.|TRBV12-3/TRBV12-4|few|TRBJ1-4
CASRGSNEKLFF
TGTGCCAGCAGGGGGTCAAATGAAAAACTGTTTTTT
>TRBD2|TRBV24-1|many|TRBJ2-1
CATSISSGRGGEQFF
TGTGCCACCAGTATATCCAGCGGGAGGGGGGGTGAGCAGTTCTTC
>TRBD1|TRBV30|few|TRBJ1-4
CAWSQGGENEKLFF
TGTGCCTGGAGCCAGGGGGGGGAAAATGAAAAACTGTTTTTT
>TRBD1|TRBV7-9|.|TRBJ2-7
CASTPGGTEFYEQYF
TGTGCCAGCACCCCTGGTGGGACAGAGTTTTACGAGCAGTACTTC
>TRBD1|TRBV6-1|many|TRBJ1-2
CASSGGQLDGGYTF
TGTGCCAGCAGTGGGGGACAGCTGGATGGGGGCTACACCTTC
>TRBD2|TRBV28|few|TRBJ2-1
CASSTPGREGYEQFF
TGTGCCAGCAGTACCCCCGGGCGGGAGGGGTATGAGCAGTTCTTC
>.|TRBV20-1|many|TRBJ2-7
CSASGFRGRTYEQYF
TGCAGTGCTAGTGGGTTTAGGGGCCGAACCTACGAGCAGTACTTC
>TRBD1|TRBV12-3/TRBV12-4|.|TRBJ1-5
CASLGTGGNQPQHF
TGTGCCAGCCTCGGGACAGGGGGCAATCAGCCCCAGCATTTT
>TRBD1|TRBV19|medium-sized|TRBJ1-1
CASSVGQGNTEAFF
TGTGCCAGTAGTGTCGGACAGGGAAACACTGAAGCTTTCTTT
>TRBD2|TRBV19|medium-sized|TRBJ2-2
CASTPGLAGAGELFF
TGTGCCAGTACCCCTGGGCTAGCGGGAGCCGGGGAGCTGTTTTTT
>TRBD1|TRBV24-1|many|TRBJ2-5
CATSDSQQGAGYQETQYF
TGTGCCACCAGTGATTCGCAACAGGGGGCTGGGTACCAAGAGACCCAGTACTTC
>.|TRBV30|many|TRBJ2-7
CAWSPSIEQYF
TGTGCCTGGAGTCCGAGTATCGAGCAGTACTTC